The 24 T cell receptor beta chains given below trace back to one sample, sequenced in a study of T cells after yellow fever vaccination. TCRdb reanalysed the 5' RACE reads using MiXCR and keeps one entry per CDR3 protein. This table has more than 65,000 distinct CDR3 sequences, 10% to 15% appearing once. The sequences come from CD8+ T cells not binding an NS4B(214-222) dextramer, sorted from PBMCs, collected more than 20 days after the first yellow fever vaccination. The receptors here all came from a man between 18 and 35 years old who received the YFV17D yellow fever vaccine.

This clonotype occurred a few times. Here the CDR3 reads CASNTGQGGPYEQYF. The CDR3 nucleotides are TGTGCCAGCAACACAGGACAGGGTGGCCCCTACGAGCAGTACTTC. This rearrangement joins TRBV6-1 to TRBJ2-7; 8 bases match TRBD1. Trimming removed 7 bases from V and 2 bases from J; junction bases left unmatched: 10. Germline loops: CDR1 MNHNS, CDR2 SASEGT. The CDR3 totals 15 residues.

V is TRBV6-1 and J is TRBJ1-5; TRBD1 agrees at 7 bases. J was trimmed by 9 bases and V by 6 bases; bases with no gene match: 11. This CDR3 is built from 14 residues. Germline lookup yields CDR1 MNHNS and CDR2 SASEGT. CDR3 DNA: TGTGCCAGCAGGACCGGGACAGCGGGTTCGCCCCAGCATTTT. Encoded protein: CASRTGTAGSPQHF.

The rearrangement uses TRBV6-1 and TRBJ1-1; no clear D. The CDR3 has 11 amino acids. With 1 base removed from V and 11 bases from J, the gap between germline ends came to 8 bases. Germline V gene sequence: CDR1 MNHNS, CDR2 SASEGT. The CDR3 loop is CASSEVAWAFF. The CDR3 nucleotides are TGTGCCAGCAGTGAAGTGGCGTGGGCTTTCTTT.

This clonotype was detected only a few times. The chain couples TRBV11-2 to TRBJ2-7; D call uncertain. Trimming pared 2 bases from V and 4 bases from J, leaving 15 bases between. This CDR3 contains 15 residues. Germline CDR1 and CDR2: SGHAT and FQNNGV. The CDR3 coding sequence is TGTGCCAGCAGCTTATCCGGCGATCGGCCTTACGAGCAGTACTTC. Translating gives CASSLSGDRPYEQYF.

This chain connects TRBV7-2 to TRBJ2-7, with TRBD2 identical over 7 bases. Germline trimming cut 5 bases from V and 4 bases from J; bases unmatched to any gene: 11. This CDR3 is built from 15 residues. Per germline, CDR1 SGHTA and CDR2 FQGNSA. CDR3 nucleotide sequence: TGTGCCAGCAGCCCCGTGGGGGGGGGTTCATACGAGCAGTACTTC. Its translation: CASSPVGGGSYEQYF.

The chain couples TRBV6-1 to TRBJ2-7, with D possibly matching TRBD2 (6 bases). From germline, CDR1 is MNHNS and CDR2 SASEGT. CDR3 length: 11 amino acids. CDR3 sequence reads: CVSSGSSEQYF. DNA of the CDR3: TGTGTCAGTAGCGGTAGCTCTGAGCAGTACTTC.

There are a few counts of this clonotype. The rearrangement links TRBV20-1 to TRBJ1-2, with D maybe TRBD1 (5 bases). V lost 0 bases to trimming and J lost 3 bases, with 14 bases between them. Germline-derived CDR1 and CDR2 are DFQATT and SNEGSKA (reference sequence). CDR3 length: 15 residues. Here the CDR3 reads CSARDQRGAYYGYTF. The CDR3 DNA sequence: TGCAGTGCTAGAGATCAACGGGGCGCGTACTATGGCTACACCTTC.

V and J are TRBV7-9 and TRBJ2-7, with TRBD1 identical over 7 bases. Germline V CDR1 and CDR2: SEHNR, FQNEAQ (reference sequence). V was pared by 0 bases and J by 7 bases, with 12 bases of the junction left unmatched. The length of the CDR3 is 16 residues. The CDR3 bases are TGTGCCAGCAGCTTAGCCCCTACGACAGGGTGGCGGGAGCAGTACGTC. Protein: CASSLAPTTGWREQYV.

Only a few counts were recorded for this clonotype. CDR3 region: CASSLDRLIPTDTQYF. The CDR3 DNA sequence: TGCGCCAGCAGCTTGGACAGACTCATCCCCACAGATACGCAGTATTTT. This sequence joins TRBV5-1 and TRBJ2-3; D uncertain. Per the germline V gene, CDR1 is SGHRS and CDR2 is YFSETQ. Between the trimmed V and J ends, which lost 0 bases and 2 bases, there was a span of 13 bases. The length of the CDR3 is 16 residues.

V and J are TRBV29-1 and TRBJ1-2; TRBD1 might be the D (6 bases). Trimming pared 4 bases from V and 5 bases from J, leaving 17 bases between. The CDR3 runs to 14 residues. The germline gives CDR1 SQVTM, CDR2 ANQGSEA. CDR3 DNA sequence: TGCAGCGTTGTCGGGGACACAAGAAATTATGGCTACACCTTC. Translating it yields CSVVGDTRNYGYTF.

This clonotype has ten or more counts. The rearrangement joins TRBV4-2 to TRBJ2-2; 8 bases fit TRBD2. V lost 4 bases, J lost 3 bases, and 4 bases stayed unmatched. Germline CDR1 is LGHNA and CDR2 is YNFKEQ. This CDR3 region has 15 residues. The CDR3: CASSLNGGDTGELFF. The CDR3 region has the DNA TGTGCCAGCAGCCTTAACGGGGGGGACACCGGGGAGCTGTTTTTT.

The J gene is TRBJ1-1, the V gene TRBV12-3 or TRBV12-4; D gene unclear. There are 11 residues in the CDR3. V dropped 6 bases and J dropped 5 bases, with 7 bases sitting between them. The CDR3, as DNA: TGTGCCAGCAGCCGGAGGACTGAAGCTTTCTTT. Amino acids: CASSRRTEAFF.

There are a few counts of this clonotype. CDR3 loop: CASSLPQRGGINEQFF. The DNA of the CDR3 is TGCGCCAGCAGCCTCCCCCAGCGGGGGGGTATCAATGAGCAGTTCTTC. The J gene is TRBJ2-1, the V gene TRBV4-1; 10 bases map to TRBD2. This CDR3 comprises 16 residues. The germline CDR1 and CDR2 sequences are MGHRA and YSYEKL. V was pared by 4 bases and J by 6 bases, with 9 bases of the junction left unmatched.

The V call is TRBV7-6, the J call TRBJ2-3; D uncertain. The CDR3 length is 14 residues. From germline, CDR1 is SGHVS and CDR2 FNYEAQ. Trimming stripped 4 bases from V and 4 bases from J, with 12 bases between. The CDR3 is CASSYQDFADTQYF. The CDR3 bases are TGTGCCAGCAGCTACCAGGATTTTGCAGATACGCAGTATTTT.

The chain joins TRBV29-1 to TRBJ1-1; D remains ambiguous. V was trimmed by 6 bases and J by 7 bases, leaving 3 bases between them. Germline assignment: CDR1 SQVTM and CDR2 ANQGSEA. The CDR3 spans 8 residues. CDR3 in DNA: TGCAGCGTAGGTGAAGCTTTCTTT. It yields the protein CSVGEAFF.

The chain couples TRBV5-5 to TRBJ1-1; possibly TRBD1 for D (6 bases). The germline V and J ends were trimmed by 4 bases and 4 bases, with 11 bases remaining between them. CDR3 size: 13 residues. CDR1 SGHKS and CDR2 YYEKEE come from the germline V gene (reference sequence). In nucleotides, the CDR3 is TGTGCCAGCAGCCACAGGGTGGGCACTGAAGCTTTCTTT. Translating it yields CASSHRVGTEAFF.

This CDR3 is CASSFGQGTEAFF. As DNA, the CDR3 is TGTGCCAGCAGTTTCGGGCAGGGGACTGAAGCTTTCTTT. This chain uses TRBV12-3 or TRBV12-4 with TRBJ1-1; D possibly corresponds to TRBD1 (6 bases). V dropped 3 bases and J dropped 5 bases, with 10 bases sitting between them. CDR3 length: 13 amino acids.

The chain has TRBV6-1 and TRBJ2-1, with 9 bases lining up with TRBD2. The CDR3 has 16 residues. Germline CDR1 is MNHNS and CDR2 is SASEGT. V lost 6 bases and J lost 0; bases outside the gene matches: 6. CDR3 sequence reads: CASRRLAASSYNEQFF. The CDR3, as DNA: TGTGCCAGCAGGCGACTAGCGGCAAGCTCCTACAATGAGCAGTTCTTC.

A few counts support this clonotype. V is TRBV6-5 and J is TRBJ1-1; the D gene is possibly TRBD1 (5 bases). CDR1 and CDR2 from the germline V gene are MNHEY and SVGAGI. The CDR3 runs 14 residues. The germline V and J ends were trimmed by 2 bases and 0 bases, with 7 bases remaining between them. The DNA of the CDR3 is TGTGCCAGCAGTTACGCAGGGTTGAACACTGAAGCTTTCTTT. Translation gives CASSYAGLNTEAFF.

The chain uses TRBV29-1 and TRBJ1-2; D remains unclear. Germline values: CDR1 SQVTM, CDR2 ANQGSEA. The V gene lost 8 bases and the J gene lost 3 bases, with 10 bases spanning the gap. This CDR3 is built from 11 residues. The CDR3 here is CSFGGDYGYTF. The DNA for the CDR3 is TGCAGCTTCGGCGGTGACTATGGCTACACCTTC.

This clonotype was counted a few times. The chain carries TRBV30 and TRBJ2-7; D might be TRBD1 (7 bases). This CDR3 region has 12 residues. Between the trimmed V and J ends, which lost 4 bases and 4 bases, there was a span of 11 bases. Germline CDR1 is GTSNPN and CDR2 is SVGIG (reference sequence). The CDR3 coding sequence is TGTGCCTGGACAGGGGGGAGGTACGAGCAGTACTTC. Residues: CAWTGGRYEQYF.

This clonotype came up a few times. This rearrangement joins TRBV5-1 to TRBJ2-3; TRBD1 or TRBD2 may be the D gene (6 bases each). The CDR3 runs 15 residues. Trimming shortened V by 4 bases and J by 3 bases, and 15 bases separated the two germline ends. Germline CDR1 and CDR2: SGHRS and YFSETQ. CDR3 DNA sequence: TGCGCCAGCAGCCCGGAGGGGGGCTGGACAGATACGCAGTATTTT. It yields the protein CASSPEGGWTDTQYF.

This clonotype has a handful of counts. The chain joins TRBV15 to TRBJ2-3; 12 bases map to TRBD2. CDR3 length: 16 residues. V lost 5 bases and J lost 8; bases outside the gene matches: 11. Germline CDR1 and CDR2: LNHNV and YYDKDF (reference sequence). The DNA for the CDR3 is TGTGCCACCAGCTCGCCCCGACTAGCGGGGGCGGTTACGCAGTATTTT. Its translation is CATSSPRLAGAVTQYF.

This clonotype was counted between two and nine times. The chain combines TRBV7-8 with TRBJ2-1, with TRBD2 as a possible D gene (5 bases). The germline V and J ends were trimmed by 6 bases and 3 bases, with 9 bases remaining between them. CDR3 length equals 13 residues. Germline V CDR1 and CDR2: SGHVS, FQNEAQ. CDR3 nucleotide sequence: TGTGCCAGCAGTTTACTAGGCTACAATGAGCAGTTCTTC. This gives the protein CASSLLGYNEQFF.